This TCR beta chain was profiled in a study of T cell responses to AZD1222 COVID-19 vaccine. Study outcomes and limitations: The donor cohort was predominantly white British with a female majority, and clonal diversity may have been underestimated. CD4 TCRs linked to vaccination spanned spike, dominating at 160-218 and 743-854.

This table comes from immunoSEQ multiplex PCR, and its TCRdb copy is limited to in-frame clones, with some not included. This sample has 90,000 to 150,000 clones; over 75% occur once, and the top ten carry roughly 6.2%. Worth noting for this clone: Its cognate antigen is unknown.

Trimming pared 6 bases from V and 5 bases from J, leaving 17 bases between. The CDR3 totals 15 residues. Germline V gives CDR1 KGHSH, CDR2 LQKENI. The source is an adult in good health. The J gene is TRBJ2-1, the V gene TRBV18; D remains ambiguous. The material was peripheral blood, obtained on day 0 of AZD1222 vaccination. The CDR3 nucleotides are TGTGCCAGCTCCAAATTCGATCTGGGAAACAATGAGCAGTTCTTC. Its protein is CASSKFDLGNNEQFF.